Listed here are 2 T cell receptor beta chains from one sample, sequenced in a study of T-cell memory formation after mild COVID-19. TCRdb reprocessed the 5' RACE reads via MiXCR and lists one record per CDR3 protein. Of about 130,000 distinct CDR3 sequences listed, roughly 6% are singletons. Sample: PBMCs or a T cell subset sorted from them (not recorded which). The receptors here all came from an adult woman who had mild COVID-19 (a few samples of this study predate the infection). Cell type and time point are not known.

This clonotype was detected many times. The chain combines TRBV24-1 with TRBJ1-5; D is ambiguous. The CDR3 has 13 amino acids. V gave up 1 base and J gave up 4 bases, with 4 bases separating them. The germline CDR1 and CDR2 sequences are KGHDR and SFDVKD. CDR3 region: CATSDFTNQPQHF. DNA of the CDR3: TGTGCCACCAGTGATTTCACGAATCAGCCCCAGCATTTT.

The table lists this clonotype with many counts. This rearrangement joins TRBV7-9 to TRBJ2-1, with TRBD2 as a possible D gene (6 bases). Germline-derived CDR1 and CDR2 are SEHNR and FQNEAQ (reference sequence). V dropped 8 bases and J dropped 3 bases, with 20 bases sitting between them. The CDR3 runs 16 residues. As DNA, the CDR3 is TGTGCCAGCGAACCCGGCGGGATGGGTCACTACAATGAGCAGTTCTTC. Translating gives CASEPGGMGHYNEQFF.